The subject of this entry is one T cell receptor beta chain. What it binds is unknown. The data were taken from a study of T-cell reconstitution after alpha-beta-depleted transplantation in children. Regarding the study as a whole: Roughly two months post-transplant, alpha-beta T cells reportedly originated from several hundred graft clones that had expanded. T-cell counts and diversity at one year following transplant were attributed mainly to newly produced T cells. Surviving recipient T cells and intrathymic progenitors accounted for some patients' high TCRbeta diversity at day 60.

Preparation of the TCRbeta library used unique molecular identifiers. TCRdb reprocessed the PCR reads with MiXCR, giving one entry per CDR3 protein. The repertoire holds around 600,000 distinct CDR3 sequences, with more than 20% as singletons. V lost 4 bases and J 4 bases, leaving 17 bases between the germline ends. The CDR3 sequence is 14 residues long. Germline V gene data show CDR1 as SQVTM and CDR2 as ANQGSEA. The clonotype originates from a boy less than two years old who had a stem cell transplant for acute myeloid leukemia, so the T cells may come from the graft donor. Sequenced material: PBMCs, mostly from graft donor cells, taken 360 days after TCRalphabeta/CD19-depleted stem cell transplant. This chain connects TRBV29-1 to TRBJ2-7, with D perhaps assigned TRBD1 or TRBD2 (6 bases each). DNA for the CDR3: TGCAGCGTTGGTGTCCGGGGGCTTCGGTACGAGCAGTACTTC. Residues: CSVGVRGLRYEQYF.